Reported below is one T cell receptor (beta chain). The antigen is not known. CDR1 and CDR2 (germline): SGHTA, FQGNSA. The CDR3 runs 16 residues. The germline V and J ends were trimmed by 1 base and 4 bases, with 16 bases remaining between them. Assay used: immunoSEQ multiplex PCR; TCRdb lists only in-frame clones, some missing. The sample lists roughly 150,000 clones; around 90% were seen once. The source of the sample is a study of T cell responses to AZD1222 COVID-19 vaccine. The study's findings and limits: White British people made up most donors, females outnumbered males, and clonal diversity was possibly underestimated. Baseline seropositivity occurred in only a handful of AZD1222 recipients.

This specimen was peripheral blood, taken on day 0 of AZD1222 vaccination. The J gene is TRBJ1-2, the V gene TRBV7-2; tentative D call: TRBD1 (5 bases). The clonotype originates from an adult in good health. Written as DNA, the CDR3 is TGTGCCAGCAGCTTAGGGGGTGGGACTTCAGGCTATGGCTACACCTTC. Its translation: CASSLGGGTSGYGYTF.